This is a list of T cell receptor beta chains from one sample in a study of T cells in Graves' hyperthyroidism and ophthalmopathy. TCRdb ran MiXCR on the multiplex PCR reads and lists one entry per CDR3 protein. The data contain about 210,000 distinct CDR3 sequences, 17% of them singletons. The material sequenced was blood. Receptors originate from a man over 45 with Graves' hyperthyroidism. The CDR3 runs from the conserved cysteine through the conserved F or W. D genes are given only for firm matches. Size values are once, few and many counts, or a class for expanded clones, and some rows have none.

>many|NA|TRBV18|TRBJ2-1
CASSPQGSSYNEQFF
TGTGCCAGCTCACCACAGGGGAGCTCCTACAATGAGCAGTTCTTC
>many|NA|TRBV7-3|TRBJ2-5
CASSLMGGSGETQYF
TGTGCCAGCAGCTTAATGGGGGGTTCTGGAGAGACCCAGTACTTC
>once|NA|TRBV30|TRBJ2-7
CAWRVSYEQYF
TGTGCCTGGAGGGTGTCGTACGAGCAGTACTTC
>few|TRBD2|TRBV4-3|TRBJ2-3
CASSQDAPTSGMSDTQYF
TGCGCCAGCAGCCAAGATGCCCCGACTAGCGGGATGTCAGATACGCAGTATTTT
>NA|NA|TRBV20-1|TRBJ1-1
CSAVLGTTSRGAFF
TGCAGTGCCGTCCTAGGGACAACTTCTCGGGGGGCTTTCTTT
>many|TRBD2|TRBV3-1|TRBJ2-7
CASSPSGGLTYEQYF
TGTGCCAGCAGCCCGAGCGGGGGACTAACCTACGAGCAGTACTTC
>NA|TRBD1|TRBV19|TRBJ1-5
CASSLQGALQPQHF
TGTGCCAGTAGTTTACAGGGGGCTCTTCAGCCCCAGCATTTT
>few|NA|TRBV6-1|TRBJ2-5
CASSDGGGPQETQYF
TGTGCCAGCAGCGATGGGGGGGGGCCCCAAGAGACCCAGTACTTC
>many|NA|TRBV18|TRBJ2-7
CASSQTFSSYEQYF
TGTGCCAGCTCTCAGACCTTTTCCTCCTACGAGCAGTACTTC
>many|NA|TRBV7-2|TRBJ2-1
CASSLVGGVYRNEQFF
TGTGCCAGCAGCTTAGTGGGTGGGGTGTACAGAAATGAGCAGTTCTTC
>few|NA|TRBV7-8|TRBJ2-3
CASSLRVPGAGSTDTQYF
TGTGCCAGCAGCTTAAGGGTCCCCGGCGCGGGGAGCACAGATACGCAGTATTTT
>NA|NA|TRBV29-1|TRBJ2-1
CSVTRYLYNEQFF
TGCAGCGTAACAAGGTACCTATACAATGAGCAGTTCTTC
>NA|NA|TRBV6-1|TRBJ2-5
CASSRSSQETQYF
TGTGCCAGCAGTAGGTCAAGCCAAGAGACCCAGTACTTC
>many|NA|TRBV28|TRBJ2-7
CASSLRIWKAPTYEQYF
TGTGCCAGCAGTTTGAGGATATGGAAGGCCCCAACCTACGAGCAGTACTTC
>many|NA|TRBV11-1|TRBJ2-7
CASTPSPWEGDEQYF
TGTGCCAGCACCCCATCACCCTGGGAGGGGGACGAGCAGTACTTC
>many|TRBD2|TRBV29-1|TRBJ2-3
CSVETSGSAPDTQYF
TGCAGCGTTGAGACTAGCGGGAGTGCCCCAGATACGCAGTATTTT
>many|TRBD2|TRBV6-1|TRBJ2-5
CASRGEREAQETQYF
TGTGCCAGCAGGGGAGAGCGGGAGGCACAAGAGACCCAGTACTTC
>NA|TRBD1|TRBV6-1|TRBJ2-2
CAGTPTGRTGELFF
TGTGCCGGCACCCCGACAGGGCGGACCGGGGAGCTGTTTTTT
>many|NA|TRBV10-3|TRBJ2-7
CAISQLADAAEQYF
TGTGCCATCAGTCAACTAGCAGATGCAGCGGAGCAGTACTTC
>many|NA|TRBV29-1|TRBJ2-7
CSVEEGYEQYF
TGCAGCGTTGAAGAAGGTTACGAGCAGTACTTC
>few|TRBD2|TRBV28|TRBJ2-5
CASPRGGETQYF
TGTGCCAGCCCCCGGGGGGGAGAGACCCAGTACTTC
>NA|NA|TRBV20-1|TRBJ1-1
CSDRTENTEAFF
TGCAGTGACAGGACGGAGAACACTGAAGCTTTCTTT